This T cell receptor beta chain was documented in a study of blood T cell repertoires in COVID-19. Study-wide background: Both acute and convalescent COVID-19 samples were obtained from the United States, Italy and Spain.

Residents of 24 US areas, aged 18 to 89 years, made up the participants. For recovered donors of Cohort 3, there were two negative PCRs, clearance, or symptom resolution. Produced via immunoSEQ multiplex PCR; TCRdb's table is partial and in-frame only. The table has some 140,000 clones, about four fifths seen once. There are 13 residues in the CDR3. Germline-derived CDR1 and CDR2 are MDHEN and SYDVKM. The V gene lost 2 bases and the J gene lost 8 bases, with 12 bases spanning the gap. The J gene is TRBJ1-2, the V gene TRBV28; D uncertain. Sequencing input: PBMCs or T cells enriched from blood (not recorded which). The source of this sequence is a young man who had recovered from COVID-19. The CDR3 sequence: CASSLNGRSGYTF. As DNA, the CDR3 is TGTGCCAGCAGTTTAAACGGAAGGAGCGGCTACACCTTC.